This is a list of T cell receptor beta chains from one sample in a study of post-analysis software for immune sequencing data. Each CDR3 protein gets one entry after TCRdb re-called the PCR reads with MiXCR. This table has around 250,000 distinct CDR3 sequences, 30% to 45% appearing once. The sample consisted of blood. All receptors come from a girl aged 5-17 years with multiple sclerosis. Both conserved end residues are part of each CDR3. A D gene is named only where the DNA matches it firmly. Clone size, where shown, is once, few, many, or a class for clones that have expanded.

.,TRBV28,TRBJ2-3,.,TGTGCCAGCAGTTTATTGGGTGGGAATACGCAGTATTTT,CASSLLGGNTQYF
TRBD1,TRBV6-1,TRBJ1-1,once,TGTGCCGGCAGTGAATTCGGGACAGGGCCGACTGAAGCTTTCTTT,CAGSEFGTGPTEAFF
TRBD2,TRBV2,TRBJ2-1,many,TGTGCCAGCAGCAGATCTAGCGGGAGTTACAATGAGCAGTTCTTC,CASSRSSGSYNEQFF
TRBD1,TRBV5-1,TRBJ2-1,many,TGCGCCAGCACCGGGACAGGGGGACACAATGAGCAGTTCTTC,CASTGTGGHNEQFF
TRBD1,TRBV6-2/TRBV6-3,TRBJ1-5,many,TGTGCCAGCAGTTATGGGACAGCGGTAGGACAGCCCCAGCATTTT,CASSYGTAVGQPQHF
.,TRBV4-1,TRBJ2-3,many,TGCGCCAGCAGCCAACAGAACCTGATCGGCACAGATACGCAGTATTTT,CASSQQNLIGTDTQYF
TRBD2,TRBV11-2,TRBJ2-3,.,TGTGCCAGCAGCCTTAGAGGGTGGCGGGAGAGCCCAGATACGCAGTATTTT,CASSLRGWRESPDTQYF
TRBD2,TRBV5-6,TRBJ2-3,few,TGTGCCAGCAGCTATCTAGCGGACACTAGCACAGATACGCAGTATTTT,CASSYLADTSTDTQYF
.,TRBV5-1,TRBJ2-5,.,TGCGCCAGCAGCCTCCAAGGGGGGCAAGAGACCCAGTACTTC,CASSLQGGQETQYF
TRBD2,TRBV12-3/TRBV12-4,TRBJ2-5,.,TGTGCCAGCAGTGGACTAGCGGGGGGGCCTGAGGAGACCCAGTACTTC,CASSGLAGGPEETQYF
.,TRBV3-1,TRBJ2-2,few,TGTGCCAGCAAGCATGCGACGGGGACCGGGGAGCTGTTTTTT,CASKHATGTGELFF
.,TRBV20-1,TRBJ2-7,.,TGCAGTGGGGTCCGCCAGGCCAACTACGAGCAGTACTTC,CSGVRQANYEQYF
.,TRBV24-1,TRBJ2-5,.,TGTGCCACCAGTGACCGTAACAGGGCCCAAGAGACCCAGTACTTC,CATSDRNRAQETQYF
TRBD1,TRBV7-2,TRBJ1-6,.,TGTGCCAGCAGCTCACCCCTGACAGGGATTAATTCACCCCTCCACTTT,CASSSPLTGINSPLHF
.,TRBV20-1,TRBJ1-5,.,TGCAGTGCTAGAGATCGGCCCGGACACGGGGGCAATCCGCCCCAGCATTTT,CSARDRPGHGGNPPQHF
TRBD1,TRBV27,TRBJ1-6,many,TGTGCCAGCAGTTTCAATACAGGGGATAATTCACCCCTCCACTTT,CASSFNTGDNSPLHF
.,TRBV20-1,TRBJ1-2,.,TGCAGTGCTAAACGGGGGCCAGATGGCTACACCTTC,CSAKRGPDGYTF
.,TRBV20-1,TRBJ1-4,few,TGCAGTGCCAGCTCCCTGACAGCAGATAATGAAAAACTGTTTTTT,CSASSLTADNEKLFF
.,TRBV6-5,TRBJ1-5,many,TGTGCCAGCAGTCCGGTCCGCAATCAGCCCCAGCATTTT,CASSPVRNQPQHF
.,TRBV12-3/TRBV12-4,TRBJ1-1,.,TGTGCCAGCAGGCAAAACAGGAGGACGACTGAAGCTTTCTTT,CASRQNRRTTEAFF
.,TRBV4-2,TRBJ2-1,few,TGTGCCAGCAGCCAAGATGGGGGAGGGGGTAGGGAGCAGTTCTTC,CASSQDGGGGREQFF
TRBD2,TRBV7-3,TRBJ2-5,many,TGTGCCAGCAGCCTTAGAGGACTAGCGGGAGAGACCCAGTACTTC,CASSLRGLAGETQYF
.,TRBV13,TRBJ1-1,many,TGTGCCAGCAGCTTACAGAACACTGAAGCTTTCTTT,CASSLQNTEAFF
TRBD2,TRBV3-1,TRBJ2-1,many,TGTGCCAGCAGCACCCTAGCGGGCGCAAAGAGCTCCTACAATGAGCAGTTCTTC,CASSTLAGAKSSYNEQFF
.,TRBV6-6,TRBJ1-1,few,TGTGCCAGCAGTTACACCCGGTCTGAAGCTTTCTTT,CASSYTRSEAFF
TRBD2,TRBV18,TRBJ2-1,.,TGTGCCAGCTCCTCGAGCGGGACCGCGTGGAATGAGCAGTTCTTC,CASSSSGTAWNEQFF
TRBD2,TRBV5-1,TRBJ2-1,few,TGCGCCAGCAGCCCCCTAGCGGGAGGTAAGAATGAGCAGTTCTTC,CASSPLAGGKNEQFF
.,TRBV4-2,TRBJ1-2,few,TGTGCCAGCAGCCAAGTCCCTGCAGGGCCTCTAAACTATGGCTACACCTTC,CASSQVPAGPLNYGYTF
TRBD2,TRBV7-2,TRBJ2-7,many,TGTGCCAGCAGATTCCCCTTCCCGACTAGCGGGATTCTGCCCTACGAGCAGTACTTC,CASRFPFPTSGILPYEQYF